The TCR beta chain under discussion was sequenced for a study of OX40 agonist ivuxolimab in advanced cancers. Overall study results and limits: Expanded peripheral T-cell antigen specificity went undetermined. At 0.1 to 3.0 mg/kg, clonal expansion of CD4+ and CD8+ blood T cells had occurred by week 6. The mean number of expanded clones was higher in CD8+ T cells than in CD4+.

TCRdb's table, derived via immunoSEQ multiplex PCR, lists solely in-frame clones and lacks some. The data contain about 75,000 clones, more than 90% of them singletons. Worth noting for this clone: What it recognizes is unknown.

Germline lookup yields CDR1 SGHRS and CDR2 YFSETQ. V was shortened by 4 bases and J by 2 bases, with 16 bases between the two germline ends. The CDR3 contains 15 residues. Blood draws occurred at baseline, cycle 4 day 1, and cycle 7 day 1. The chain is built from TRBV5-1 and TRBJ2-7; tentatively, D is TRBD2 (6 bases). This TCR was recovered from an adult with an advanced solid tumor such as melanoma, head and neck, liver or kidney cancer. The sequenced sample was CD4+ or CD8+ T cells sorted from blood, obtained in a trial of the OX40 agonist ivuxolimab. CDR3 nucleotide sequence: TGCGCCAGCAGCCTGGAGGGTGGGGCCACCTACGAGCAGTACTTC. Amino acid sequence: CASSLEGGATYEQYF.